The present entry profiles one T cell receptor beta chain with its context. These data belong to a study of OX40 agonist ivuxolimab in advanced cancers. The CDR3 runs to 13 residues. V was cut by 4 bases and J by 11 bases, with 17 bases left in between. Germline V gives CDR1 MNHEY, CDR2 SVGAGI. The repertoire was sequenced with immunoSEQ multiplex PCR; TCRdb's copy has only in-frame clones and lacks some. The sample lists tens of thousands of clones, 81% occurring once. The rearrangement joins TRBV6-5 to TRBJ1-1, with D maybe TRBD1 (5 bases). The source was CD4+ or CD8+ T cells sorted from blood, collected in a trial of the OX40 agonist ivuxolimab. The sequence was obtained from an adult with an advanced solid tumor such as melanoma, head and neck, liver or kidney cancer. The CDR3 DNA follows: TGTGCCAGCAGTTCTTGGTCGGGGGTTTCGGCTTTCTTT. The encoded protein is CASSSWSGVSAFF.